The rows below give T cell receptor beta chains drawn from one sample of a study of T cells in Graves' hyperthyroidism and ophthalmopathy. TCRdb ran MiXCR on the multiplex PCR reads and lists one entry per CDR3 protein. The sample shows about 700,000 distinct CDR3 sequences, approximately 14% of them seen only once. The specimen sequenced was blood. These receptors originate from a woman between 18 and 29 years old with Graves' hyperthyroidism. The CDR3 runs from the conserved cysteine through the conserved F or W. The D gene is left open where the match is weak. A row's size may be missing; if present it is once, few, many or a size class.

v_call: TRBV6-2/TRBV6-3
d_call: -
j_call: TRBJ1-1
clone_size: many
cdr3_aa: CASSLHGRNTEAFF
cdr3_nt: TGTGCCAGCAGTTTGCACGGAAGGAACACTGAAGCTTTCTTT

v_call: TRBV7-2
d_call: -
j_call: TRBJ2-1
clone_size: -
cdr3_aa: CASSPRTPSYNEQFF
cdr3_nt: TGTGCCAGCAGCCCCCGGACTCCCTCCTACAATGAGCAGTTCTTC

v_call: TRBV5-8
d_call: -
j_call: TRBJ2-6
clone_size: few
cdr3_aa: CASSLINRVSSGANVLTF
cdr3_nt: TGTGCCAGCAGCTTGATTAACAGGGTTAGCTCTGGGGCCAACGTCCTGACTTTC

v_call: TRBV7-9
d_call: -
j_call: TRBJ2-1
clone_size: many
cdr3_aa: CASSVPGTYNEQFF
cdr3_nt: TGTGCCAGCAGCGTCCCCGGGACTTACAATGAGCAGTTCTTC

v_call: TRBV27
d_call: TRBD1
j_call: TRBJ2-1
clone_size: -
cdr3_aa: CASSSRGLGNEQFF
cdr3_nt: TGTGCCAGCAGTTCCAGGGGGCTTGGAAATGAGCAGTTCTTC

v_call: TRBV29-1
d_call: -
j_call: TRBJ1-1
clone_size: few
cdr3_aa: CSGRLFTTEAFF
cdr3_nt: TGCAGCGGAAGGCTTTTTACCACTGAAGCTTTCTTT

v_call: TRBV11-2
d_call: TRBD2
j_call: TRBJ2-2
clone_size: many
cdr3_aa: CASSTPREGANTGELFF
cdr3_nt: TGTGCCAGCAGCACCCCCAGGGAGGGAGCGAACACCGGGGAGCTGTTTTTT

v_call: TRBV19
d_call: -
j_call: TRBJ2-7
clone_size: few
cdr3_aa: CASSIEASSYEQYF
cdr3_nt: TGTGCCAGTAGTATAGAGGCCTCCTCCTACGAGCAGTACTTC

v_call: TRBV6-1
d_call: -
j_call: TRBJ1-1
clone_size: many
cdr3_aa: CASALGNTEAFF
cdr3_nt: TGTGCCAGCGCCCTGGGAAACACTGAAGCTTTCTTT

v_call: TRBV6-1
d_call: TRBD1
j_call: TRBJ1-4
clone_size: few
cdr3_aa: CASRGTGEGEKLFF
cdr3_nt: TGTGCCAGCAGGGGGACAGGGGAGGGTGAAAAACTGTTTTTT

v_call: TRBV10-2
d_call: -
j_call: TRBJ2-1
clone_size: few
cdr3_aa: CASSQTTRSEQFF
cdr3_nt: TGCGCCAGCAGTCAGACCACTCGGAGTGAGCAGTTCTTC

v_call: TRBV5-4
d_call: -
j_call: TRBJ2-1
clone_size: many
cdr3_aa: CASSRGGGTASYNEQFF
cdr3_nt: TGTGCCAGCAGCCGGGGGGGTGGGACAGCCTCCTACAATGAGCAGTTCTTC

v_call: TRBV10-3
d_call: -
j_call: TRBJ2-1
clone_size: many
cdr3_aa: CAISIAEQQFF
cdr3_nt: TGTGCCATCAGTATAGCGGAGCAGCAGTTCTTC

v_call: TRBV6-2/TRBV6-3
d_call: -
j_call: TRBJ2-4
clone_size: few
cdr3_aa: CASSYDRLAKNIQYF
cdr3_nt: TGTGCCAGCAGTTACGACAGGCTAGCCAAAAACATTCAGTACTTC

v_call: TRBV7-9
d_call: -
j_call: TRBJ2-7
clone_size: many
cdr3_aa: CASSDVGEQYF
cdr3_nt: TGTGCCAGCAGCGACGTAGGCGAGCAGTACTTC

v_call: TRBV28
d_call: -
j_call: TRBJ2-7
clone_size: many
cdr3_aa: CASSTGTYGEQYF
cdr3_nt: TGTGCCAGCAGTACCGGGACGTATGGCGAGCAGTACTTC

v_call: TRBV27
d_call: -
j_call: TRBJ1-5
clone_size: many
cdr3_aa: CASSRTAGYNQPQHF
cdr3_nt: TGTGCCAGCAGTCGCACGGCCGGATACAATCAGCCCCAGCATTTT

v_call: TRBV2
d_call: TRBD1
j_call: TRBJ1-5
clone_size: few
cdr3_aa: CASREGQAGQPQHF
cdr3_nt: TGTGCCAGCAGGGAGGGACAGGCCGGTCAGCCCCAGCATTTT

v_call: TRBV27
d_call: -
j_call: TRBJ2-7
clone_size: many
cdr3_aa: CASSSVGPYEQYF
cdr3_nt: TGTGCCAGCAGTTCCGTGGGACCCTACGAGCAGTACTTC

v_call: TRBV11-2
d_call: -
j_call: TRBJ2-5
clone_size: many
cdr3_aa: CASMMTAQETQYF
cdr3_nt: TGTGCCAGCATGATGACGGCCCAAGAGACCCAGTACTTC

v_call: TRBV7-7
d_call: TRBD2
j_call: TRBJ2-5
clone_size: many
cdr3_aa: CASSRSGVRETQYF
cdr3_nt: TGTGCTAGCAGCCGCAGCGGGGTCAGAGAGACCCAGTACTTC

v_call: TRBV27
d_call: TRBD2
j_call: TRBJ2-1
clone_size: many
cdr3_aa: CASSSLAGGDNEQFF
cdr3_nt: TGTGCCAGCAGTTCTCTAGCGGGAGGAGACAATGAGCAGTTCTTC

v_call: TRBV4-2
d_call: TRBD2
j_call: TRBJ2-7
clone_size: many
cdr3_aa: CASSQGGLAGGTTAYEQYF
cdr3_nt: TGTGCCAGCAGCCAGGGGGGACTAGCGGGAGGGACCACAGCCTACGAGCAGTACTTC

v_call: TRBV7-3
d_call: -
j_call: TRBJ1-1
clone_size: many
cdr3_aa: CASSPGPTGTEAFF
cdr3_nt: TGTGCCAGCAGCCCTGGACCGACGGGCACTGAAGCTTTCTTT

v_call: TRBV7-3
d_call: -
j_call: TRBJ1-6
clone_size: few
cdr3_aa: CASSLGQRNSPLHF
cdr3_nt: TGTGCCAGCAGCTTAGGACAGAGGAATTCACCCCTCCACTTT

v_call: TRBV11-3
d_call: -
j_call: TRBJ1-1
clone_size: many
cdr3_aa: CASSYTIGLNTEAFF
cdr3_nt: TGTGCCAGCAGCTACACCATAGGGCTGAACACTGAAGCTTTCTTT

v_call: TRBV12-3/TRBV12-4
d_call: -
j_call: TRBJ1-5
clone_size: -
cdr3_aa: CASTTWGWNQPQHF
cdr3_nt: TGTGCCAGCACCACTTGGGGGTGGAATCAGCCCCAGCATTTT

v_call: TRBV7-9
d_call: TRBD2
j_call: TRBJ2-3
clone_size: -
cdr3_aa: CASSPLAGAPSTDTQYF
cdr3_nt: TGTGCCAGCAGCCCACTAGCGGGAGCCCCCAGCACAGATACGCAGTATTTT

v_call: TRBV28
d_call: TRBD1
j_call: TRBJ1-1
clone_size: many
cdr3_aa: CASSLQGQVGNTEAFF
cdr3_nt: TGTGCCAGCAGTCTGCAAGGACAGGTTGGGAACACTGAAGCTTTCTTT

v_call: TRBV19
d_call: TRBD1
j_call: TRBJ2-7
clone_size: -
cdr3_aa: CASSQGASSEQYF
cdr3_nt: TGTGCCAGTAGTCAGGGGGCCTCCTCCGAGCAGTACTTC

v_call: TRBV7-9
d_call: -
j_call: TRBJ1-2
clone_size: -
cdr3_aa: CASSLVYLQEGYTF
cdr3_nt: TGTGCCAGCAGCTTAGTTTACCTGCAAGAGGGCTACACCTTC

v_call: TRBV20-1
d_call: -
j_call: TRBJ2-7
clone_size: many
cdr3_aa: CSARGQSYEQYF
cdr3_nt: TGCAGTGCTAGAGGACAGTCCTACGAGCAGTACTTC

v_call: TRBV29-1
d_call: TRBD2
j_call: TRBJ2-3
clone_size: -
cdr3_aa: CSVRAGGLTDTQYF
cdr3_nt: TGCAGCGTTCGAGCGGGAGGGCTCACAGATACGCAGTATTTT

v_call: TRBV5-4
d_call: -
j_call: TRBJ1-6
clone_size: -
cdr3_aa: CASSLDGGPLHF
cdr3_nt: TGTGCCAGCAGCTTGGACGGGGGACCCCTCCACTTT

v_call: TRBV2
d_call: TRBD1
j_call: TRBJ2-1
clone_size: many
cdr3_aa: CASSDGQGNEQFF
cdr3_nt: TGTGCCAGCAGTGATGGACAGGGGAATGAGCAGTTCTTC

v_call: TRBV19
d_call: -
j_call: TRBJ1-1
clone_size: once
cdr3_aa: CASSGGNSLNTEAFF
cdr3_nt: TGTGCCAGTAGTGGGGGGAACAGCCTGAACACTGAAGCTTTCTTT

v_call: TRBV6-2/TRBV6-3
d_call: TRBD2
j_call: TRBJ2-7
clone_size: few
cdr3_aa: CAISREREVYEQYF
cdr3_nt: TGTGCCATCTCGAGGGAGCGGGAGGTCTACGAGCAGTACTTC

v_call: TRBV14
d_call: -
j_call: TRBJ2-3
clone_size: few
cdr3_aa: CASSLRLSDTQYF
cdr3_nt: TGTGCCAGCAGCCTTAGACTATCAGATACGCAGTATTTT

v_call: TRBV11-2
d_call: -
j_call: TRBJ2-1
clone_size: many
cdr3_aa: CASSLPVANEQFF
cdr3_nt: TGTGCCAGCAGCCTCCCGGTTGCCAATGAGCAGTTCTTC

v_call: TRBV11-3
d_call: -
j_call: TRBJ2-7
clone_size: once
cdr3_aa: CASRQGHSYEQYF
cdr3_nt: TGTGCCAGCCGCCAAGGACACTCCTACGAGCAGTACTTC

v_call: TRBV7-9
d_call: -
j_call: TRBJ1-1
clone_size: many
cdr3_aa: CASSQGQSPTEAFF
cdr3_nt: TGTGCCAGCAGCCAAGGACAGTCCCCCACTGAAGCTTTCTTT

v_call: TRBV15
d_call: TRBD2
j_call: TRBJ2-7
clone_size: many
cdr3_aa: CATSRVAGGSYEQYF
cdr3_nt: TGTGCCACCAGCAGAGTCGCGGGAGGCTCCTACGAGCAGTACTTC